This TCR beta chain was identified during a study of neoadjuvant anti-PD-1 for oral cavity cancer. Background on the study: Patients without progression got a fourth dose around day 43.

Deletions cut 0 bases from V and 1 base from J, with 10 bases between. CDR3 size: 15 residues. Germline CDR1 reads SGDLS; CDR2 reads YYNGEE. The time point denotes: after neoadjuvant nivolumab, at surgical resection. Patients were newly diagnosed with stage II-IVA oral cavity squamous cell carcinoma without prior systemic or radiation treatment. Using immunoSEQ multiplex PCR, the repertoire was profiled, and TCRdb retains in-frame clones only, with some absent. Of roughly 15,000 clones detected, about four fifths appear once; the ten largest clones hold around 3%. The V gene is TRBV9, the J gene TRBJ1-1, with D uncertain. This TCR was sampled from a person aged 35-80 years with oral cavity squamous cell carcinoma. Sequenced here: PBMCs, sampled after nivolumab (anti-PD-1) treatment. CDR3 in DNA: TGTGCCAGCAGCGTAGCGGCAGGCTCGAACACTGAAGCTTTCTTT. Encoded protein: CASSVAAGSNTEAFF.